The T cell receptor (beta chain) described here comes from a study of monozygotic twins with inflammatory bowel disease. Study-level results: Patient repertoires may carry noise from differing immunosuppressive treatments. IBD patients carried less diverse TCRbeta repertoires (inverse Simpson) than healthy co-twins.

Via template switching, UMIs carrying a 6-nucleotide sample barcode were introduced. With approximately 16 and 10 cycles respectively, two nested PCRs were carried out on TCRalpha and TCRbeta cDNA. Following a re-call of the 5' RACE reads, TCRdb has one entry per CDR3 protein and lacks DNA. This sample carries 200,000 to 250,000 distinct CDR3 sequences, with roughly 7.7% going to the ten biggest clones. Regarding this clonotype: Its antigen is still unknown.

The CDR3 totals 12 residues. Germline-derived CDR1 and CDR2 are DFQATT and SNEGSKA (reference sequence). The sequence was obtained from a human donor with ulcerative colitis or Crohn's disease, or a healthy co-twin of an affected twin (not recorded which). This rearrangement joins TRBV20-1 to TRBJ2-1. Sequencing was carried out using blood. CDR3 protein: CSADLSGIEQFF.